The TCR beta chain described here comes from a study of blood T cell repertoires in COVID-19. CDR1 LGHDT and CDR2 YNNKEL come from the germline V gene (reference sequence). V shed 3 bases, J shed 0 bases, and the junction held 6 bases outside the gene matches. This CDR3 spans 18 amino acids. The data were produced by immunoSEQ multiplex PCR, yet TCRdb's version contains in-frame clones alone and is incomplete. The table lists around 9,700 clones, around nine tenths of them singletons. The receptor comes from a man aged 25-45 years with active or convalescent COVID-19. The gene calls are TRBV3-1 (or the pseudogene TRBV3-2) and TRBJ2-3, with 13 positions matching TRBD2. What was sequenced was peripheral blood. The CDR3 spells CASSQGRTSGGSTDTQYF. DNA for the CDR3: TGTGCCAGCAGCCAGGGGAGGACTAGCGGGGGAAGCACAGATACGCAGTATTTT.